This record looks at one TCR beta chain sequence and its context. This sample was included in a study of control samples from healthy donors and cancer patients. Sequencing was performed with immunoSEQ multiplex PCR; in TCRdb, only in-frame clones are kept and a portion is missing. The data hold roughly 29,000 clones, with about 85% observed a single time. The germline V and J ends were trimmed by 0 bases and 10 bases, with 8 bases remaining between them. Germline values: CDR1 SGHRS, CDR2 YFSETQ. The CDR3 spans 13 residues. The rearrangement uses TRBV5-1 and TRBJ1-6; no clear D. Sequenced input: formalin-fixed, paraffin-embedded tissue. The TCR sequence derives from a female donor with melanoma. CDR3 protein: CASSLERSSPLHF. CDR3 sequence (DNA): TGCGCCAGCAGCTTGGAGAGGAGCTCACCCCTCCACTTT.